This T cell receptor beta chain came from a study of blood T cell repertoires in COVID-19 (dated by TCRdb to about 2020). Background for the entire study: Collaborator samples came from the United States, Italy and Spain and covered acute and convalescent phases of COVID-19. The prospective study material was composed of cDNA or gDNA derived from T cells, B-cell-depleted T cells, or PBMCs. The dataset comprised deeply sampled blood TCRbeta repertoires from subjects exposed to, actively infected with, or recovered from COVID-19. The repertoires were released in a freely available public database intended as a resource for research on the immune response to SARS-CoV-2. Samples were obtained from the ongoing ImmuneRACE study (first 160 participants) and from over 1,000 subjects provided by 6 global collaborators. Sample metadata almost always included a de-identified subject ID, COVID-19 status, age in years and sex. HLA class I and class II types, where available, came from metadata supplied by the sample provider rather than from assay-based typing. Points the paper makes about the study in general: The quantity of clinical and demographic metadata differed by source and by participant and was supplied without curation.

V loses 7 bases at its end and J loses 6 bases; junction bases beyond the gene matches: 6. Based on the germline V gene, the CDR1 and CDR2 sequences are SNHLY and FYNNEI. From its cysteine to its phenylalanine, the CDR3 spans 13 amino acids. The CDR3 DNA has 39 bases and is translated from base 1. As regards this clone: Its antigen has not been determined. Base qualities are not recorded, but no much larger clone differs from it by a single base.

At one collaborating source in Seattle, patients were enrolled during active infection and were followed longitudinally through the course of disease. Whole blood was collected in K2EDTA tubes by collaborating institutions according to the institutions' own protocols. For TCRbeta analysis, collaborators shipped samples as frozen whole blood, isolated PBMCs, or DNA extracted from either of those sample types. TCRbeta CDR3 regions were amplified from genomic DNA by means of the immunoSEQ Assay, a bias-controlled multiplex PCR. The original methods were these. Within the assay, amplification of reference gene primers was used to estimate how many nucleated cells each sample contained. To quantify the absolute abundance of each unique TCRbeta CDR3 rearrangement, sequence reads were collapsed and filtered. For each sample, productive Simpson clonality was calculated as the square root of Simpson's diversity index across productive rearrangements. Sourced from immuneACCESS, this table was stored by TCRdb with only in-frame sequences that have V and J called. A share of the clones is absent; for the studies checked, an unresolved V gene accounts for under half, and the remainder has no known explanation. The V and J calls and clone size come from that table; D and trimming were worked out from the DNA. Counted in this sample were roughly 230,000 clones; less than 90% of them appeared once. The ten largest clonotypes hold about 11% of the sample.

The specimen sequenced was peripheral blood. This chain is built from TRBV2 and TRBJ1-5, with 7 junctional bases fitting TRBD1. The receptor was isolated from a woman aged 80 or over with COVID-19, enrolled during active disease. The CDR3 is CASNEQGSQPQHF. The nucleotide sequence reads TGTGCCAGCAACGAACAGGGGAGTCAGCCCCAGCATTTT.